These 21 T cell receptor beta chains were all obtained from the same sample, sequenced in a study of shared clonotypes between healthy human individuals. Produced via immunoSEQ multiplex PCR; TCRdb's table is partial and in-frame only. The sample comprises some 89,000 clones, 65% to 70% of which are singletons, and approximately 49% rests with the top ten. The material sequenced was memory CD8+ T cells sorted from blood. Subset reported: CD45RO+ cells pooled with CCR7-negative TemRA cells. Every receptor here comes from a man aged 25 to 40 in good health.

The gene calls are TRBV28 and TRBJ2-1; 7 nucleotides align to TRBD2. Germline CDR1 MDHEN, CDR2 SYDVKM. The CDR3 has 11 amino acids. Unmatched junction bases numbered 10, after V lost 10 bases and J lost 13 bases. The CDR3 sequence is CATEGREKQFF. CDR3 sequence (DNA): TGTGCCACCGAGGGGCGGGAGAAACAGTTCTTC.

This chain joins TRBV10-1 and TRBJ2-3; D is perhaps TRBD2 (6 bases). Germline V gene data show CDR1 as WNHNN and CDR2 as SYGVQD (reference sequence). Deletions cut 3 bases from V and 1 base from J, with 11 bases between. The CDR3 is 15 residues long. The CDR3 DNA reads as TGCGCCAGCAGTGACGCCGGGACTGGCACAGATACGCAGTATTTT. Its translation is CASSDAGTGTDTQYF.

A few counts support this clone. The chain has TRBV19 and TRBJ2-7, with 11 bases fitting TRBD2. V was clipped by 4 bases and J by 0 bases; unmatched bases: 2. The length of the CDR3 is 15 residues. Germline V lookup: CDR1 LNHDA, CDR2 SQIVND (reference sequence). CDR3 sequence reads: CASSTSGRHSYEQYF. The CDR3 region has the DNA TGTGCCAGTAGTACTAGCGGGAGGCACTCCTACGAGCAGTACTTC.

The chain carries TRBV5-1 and TRBJ2-1, with TRBD2 matching over 14 bases. This CDR3 spans 18 amino acids. With 1 base clipped from V and 7 bases from J, the junction kept 10 bases outside the gene matches. Germline V lookup: CDR1 SGHRS, CDR2 YFSETQ. The CDR3: CASSLKGLAGERTNEQFF. The CDR3 DNA reads as TGCGCCAGCAGCTTGAAGGGACTAGCGGGAGAGCGAACGAATGAGCAGTTCTTC.

The chain recombines TRBV6-6 with TRBJ2-5; TRBD1 or TRBD2 may be the D gene (5 bases each). Germline V gives CDR1 MNHNY, CDR2 SVGAGI (reference sequence). This CDR3 region has 10 residues. V was clipped by 8 bases and J by 4 bases, with 5 bases between them. CDR3 amino acids: CASGGETQYF. CDR3 nucleotides: TGTGCCAGCGGGGGAGAGACCCAGTACTTC.

The chain is built from TRBV25-1 and TRBJ2-7; D is unresolved. Per the germline V gene, CDR1 is MGHDK and CDR2 is SYGVNS. V was clipped by 3 bases and J by 1 base, with 4 bases between them. The CDR3 consists of 12 residues. The CDR3 DNA reads as TGTGCCAGCAGTGACACATCCTACGAGCAGTACTTC. Residues: CASSDTSYEQYF.

This clone was seen a few times. The V gene is TRBV7-2, the J gene TRBJ2-3, with D unresolved. The length of the CDR3 is 13 residues. Trimming took 3 bases from V and 2 from J, leaving 6 bases between them. Germline lookup yields CDR1 SGHTA and CDR2 FQGNSA. The CDR3 DNA is TGTGCCAGCAGCTTCGGGCCCACAGATACGCAGTATTTT. It yields the protein CASSFGPTDTQYF.

The chain uses TRBV27 and TRBJ2-7, with D possibly called TRBD1 or TRBD2 (5 bases each). Trimming stripped 8 bases from V and 7 bases from J, with 18 bases between. There are 13 residues in the CDR3. CDR1 is MNHEY, CDR2 SMNVEV, per germline (reference sequence). CDR3 residues: CASRPAVEGEQYF. As DNA, the CDR3 is TGTGCCAGCCGACCCGCGGTCGAGGGGGAGCAGTACTTC.

This clone was observed a few times. The chain recombines TRBV4-2 with TRBJ1-5, with D perhaps matching TRBD1 (6 bases). V shed 5 bases and J shed 7 bases, with 15 bases lying between them. Germline values: CDR1 LGHNA, CDR2 YNFKEQ. The length of the CDR3 is 14 residues. This CDR3 is CASSDTGMGQPQHF. CDR3 nucleotides: TGTGCCAGCAGCGATACAGGGATGGGACAGCCCCAGCATTTT.

The V call is TRBV29-1, the J call TRBJ2-1, with 9 positions matching TRBD2. This CDR3 is 15 amino acids long. J lost 8 bases, V lost 6 bases, and 14 bases had no gene match. The V gene's germline CDR1 is SQVTM and CDR2 ANQGSEA. The CDR3 sequence is CSVVAGALEVHEQFF. CDR3 nucleotide sequence: TGCAGCGTCGTAGCGGGAGCCTTAGAGGTCCATGAGCAGTTCTTC.

The V gene is TRBV19, the J gene TRBJ2-7; the match to TRBD1 covers 8 bases. Per the germline V gene, CDR1 is LNHDA and CDR2 is SQIVND (reference sequence). This CDR3 has 16 residues. V shed 5 bases and J 3 bases; nucleotides not matched to a gene: 12. CDR3 amino acids: CASSFKTDRAIYEQYF. As DNA, the CDR3 is TGTGCCAGTAGTTTCAAAACGGACAGGGCCATCTACGAGCAGTACTTC.

The chain links TRBV10-2 to TRBJ2-2, with D possibly being TRBD2 (7 bases). Germline V gene sequence: CDR1 WSHSY, CDR2 SAAADI. V gave up 7 bases and J gave up 3 bases, with 12 bases separating them. This CDR3 spans 14 amino acids. CDR3 coding DNA: TGCGCCAGCAAGGGGGGGACGGACACCGGGGAGCTGTTTTTT. Its protein product is CASKGGTDTGELFF.

This clone was counted a single time. J is TRBJ2-2 and V is TRBV5-4, with D maybe TRBD1 (6 bases). V lost 3 bases to trimming and J lost 1 base, with 10 bases between them. CDR3 size: 15 residues. Germline lookup yields CDR1 SGHNT and CDR2 YYREEE (reference sequence). CDR3 in amino acids: CASSWWGRNTGELFF. The CDR3 DNA is TGTGCCAGCAGCTGGTGGGGGCGGAACACCGGGGAGCTGTTTTTT.

This clone was picked up a small number of times. The gene calls are TRBV5-6 and TRBJ1-1; D is uncertain. Germline lookup yields CDR1 SGHDT and CDR2 YYEEEE. The CDR3 covers 14 residues. The ends were cut back, 0 bases at V and 1 base at J, with 7 bases in the middle. Here the CDR3 DNA reads TGTGCCAGCAGCTTGGGAGCGGGGAACACTGAAGCTTTCTTT. This encodes CASSLGAGNTEAFF.

The chain couples TRBV7-8 to TRBJ2-1; D may be TRBD2 (5 bases). The CDR3 is 15 residues long. Germline values: CDR1 SGHVS, CDR2 FQNEAQ. The ends were cut back, 2 bases at V and 5 bases at J, with 13 bases in the middle. In DNA, the CDR3 is TGTGCCAGCAGCTTAAGAGTACGGGGAGACAATGAGCAGTTCTTC. Protein sequence: CASSLRVRGDNEQFF. The whole variable domain, remainder taken from reference TRBV7-8 and TRBJ2-1, is GAGVSQSPRYKVAKRGQDVALRCDPISGHVSLFWYQQALGQGPEFLTYFQNEAQLDKSGLPSDRFFAERPEGSVSTLKIQRTQQEDSAVYLCASSLRVRGDNEQFFGPGTRLTVL.

This rearrangement joins TRBV28 to TRBJ1-5; D remains ambiguous. The CDR3 totals 15 residues. V lost 4 bases and J 3 bases, leaving 13 bases between the germline ends. CDR1 MDHEN and CDR2 SYDVKM come from the germline V gene. The DNA of the CDR3 is TGTGCCAGCAGTTGGGAGACGGCGTACAATCAGCCCCAGCATTTT. Its translation: CASSWETAYNQPQHF.

The table lists this clone with a few counts. J is TRBJ2-1 and V is TRBV6-5; no clear D gene. V was cut by 0 bases and J by 7 bases, with 1 base left in between. The CDR3 contains 11 residues. The germline gives CDR1 MNHEY, CDR2 SVGAGI. CDR3 residues: CASSYSNEQFF. The CDR3 nucleotides are TGTGCCAGCAGTTACTCGAATGAGCAGTTCTTC.

In the case of this clone: This specimen includes other DNA sequences encoding the same CDR3. In DNA, the CDR3 is TGTGCCAGCAGTTCCCAGCGGGAGCAAGAGACCCAGTACTTC. Protein product: CASSSQREQETQYF. This chain connects TRBV27 to TRBJ2-5; 8 positions match TRBD2. The junction had 3 bases not matched to a gene; V was cut back by 4 bases and J by 2 bases. CDR1 is MNHEY, CDR2 SMNVEV, per germline (reference sequence). The CDR3 length is 14 residues.

The DNA for the CDR3 is TGCAGCGCTGGCAGGGGGTCGACTGAAGCTTTCTTT. This codes for CSAGRGSTEAFF. This chain connects TRBV29-1 to TRBJ1-1, with 7 bases aligning to TRBD1. This CDR3 has 12 residues. V lost 7 bases and J lost 5; bases outside the gene matches: 7. Germline values: CDR1 SQVTM, CDR2 ANQGSEA.

V and J are TRBV4-1 and TRBJ2-1, with D possibly being TRBD1 or TRBD2 (6 bases each). Looked up from germline, CDR1 is MGHRA and CDR2 is YSYEKL. The CDR3 length is 15 residues. V was shortened by 1 base and J by 7 bases, with 14 bases between the two germline ends. Here the CDR3 reads CASSQVVRGRNEQFF. The CDR3 region has the DNA TGCGCCAGCAGCCAAGTCGTCCGGGGGCGGAATGAGCAGTTCTTC.

V is TRBV29-1 and J is TRBJ1-1; D not resolved. Germline assignment: CDR1 SQVTM and CDR2 ANQGSEA. The V end lost 3 bases, the J end lost 0 bases, and 8 bases lay between the germline ends. The length of the CDR3 is 13 residues. Here the CDR3 DNA reads TGCAGCGTTGACCGGGGATTGAACACTGAAGCTTTCTTT. This encodes CSVDRGLNTEAFF.